This is a list of T cell receptor beta chains from one sample in a study of T cell changes during pregnancy in multiple sclerosis. Sequenced by immunoSEQ multiplex PCR; TCRdb stores in-frame clones only, minus some. The data show approximately 23,000 clones, approximately 93% seen once. The sequenced sample was CD4+ T cells from peripheral blood mononuclear cells, obtained after pregnancy. The receptors stem from a female donor in good health, enrolled as a control in a pregnancy study. Both conserved end residues are part of each CDR3. Fields, in order: D gene, V gene, J gene, CDR3 protein. A D gene is named only where the DNA matches it firmly.

.,TRBV9,TRBJ2-1,CASSVDGQPYNEQFF
.,TRBV9,TRBJ1-2,CASSVGGTSYGYTF
.,TRBV18,TRBJ1-1,CASSPGQNTEAFF
TRBD1,TRBV30,TRBJ1-2,CAWNRDSQLYGYTF
TRBD1,TRBV10-3,TRBJ2-7,CATQGQIYEQYF
TRBD2,TRBV7-3,TRBJ2-5,CASSFSGGQQETQYF
TRBD1,TRBV29-1,TRBJ2-3,CSVRGSTGASTDTQYF
TRBD2,TRBV5-1,TRBJ2-1,CASGGVRYNEQFF
.,TRBV10-3,TRBJ2-3,CAISESAGKPDTQYF
.,TRBV30,TRBJ1-3,CAWSVPGAEVSGNTIYF
TRBD2,TRBV5-1,TRBJ2-3,CASGGLAGSTDTQYF
.,TRBV1,TRBJ2-2,CTSRPGSGGARTGELFF
.,TRBV28,TRBJ1-5,CASSFIGGSNQPQHF
TRBD2,TRBV28,TRBJ2-5,CASSRSSGRNWETQYF
.,TRBV12-5,TRBJ1-6,CASGWGPPSPLHF
TRBD1,TRBV6-1,TRBJ1-1,CASSEVRDREWKAFF
TRBD1,TRBV6-4,TRBJ2-1,CASSDATGGHNEQFF
.,TRBV6-6,TRBJ2-5,CASTPVPQETQYF
TRBD1,TRBV7-2,TRBJ2-7,CASSLGQGHEQYF
.,TRBV28,TRBJ2-3,CASSSGQTDTQYF
.,TRBV7-9,TRBJ1-6,CASSLLGQASPLHF
TRBD2,TRBV4-3,TRBJ2-3,CASSQDSGSTDTQYF
TRBD1,TRBV28,TRBJ2-1,CASSLSPWTGGGDEQFF
TRBD2,TRBV19,TRBJ2-3,CASSMRLAGVGDTQYF
TRBD2,TRBV19,TRBJ2-1,CASSIVAGENNEQFF
TRBD1,TRBV11-1,TRBJ2-7,CASSFTGVSGSEQYF
.,TRBV20-1,TRBJ1-2,CSARPLYGYTF
.,TRBV5-1,TRBJ1-2,CASSLEAESYGYTF
.,TRBV10-3,TRBJ2-5,CAISVEVEETQYF
TRBD2,TRBV6-5,TRBJ2-3,CASSPSGSWDTQYF
.,TRBV4-3,TRBJ1-2,CASSLGPGGYTF
.,TRBV10-3,TRBJ2-3,CAINRMWTPSTDTQYF
.,TRBV7-2,TRBJ2-6,CASSPRSLSGANVLTF
.,TRBV27,TRBJ2-3,CASRLLGSTDTQYF
.,TRBV4-1,TRBJ2-3,CASSQQLIYPTRPTDTQYF
.,TRBV2,TRBJ2-1,CASSLMWTINEQFF
TRBD2,TRBV27,TRBJ2-7,CASSLPGRIYEQYF
.,TRBV18,TRBJ1-5,CASSKEGLSNQPQHF
TRBD1,TRBV10-3,TRBJ1-2,CAIRGDRGDYGYTF
TRBD1,TRBV4-1,TRBJ2-1,CASSLAGTAYNEQFF
TRBD2,TRBV2,TRBJ2-2,CASTRTSGITGELFF
.,TRBV30,TRBJ1-5,CAWSVRGFQPQHF
.,TRBV6-1,TRBJ1-5,CASSEAPGNQPQHF
.,TRBV5-1,TRBJ2-7,CASSAGTGHYEQYF
TRBD1,TRBV2,TRBJ2-1,CASETGVSEQFF
.,TRBV7-3,TRBJ1-1,CASRDNNRDEAFF